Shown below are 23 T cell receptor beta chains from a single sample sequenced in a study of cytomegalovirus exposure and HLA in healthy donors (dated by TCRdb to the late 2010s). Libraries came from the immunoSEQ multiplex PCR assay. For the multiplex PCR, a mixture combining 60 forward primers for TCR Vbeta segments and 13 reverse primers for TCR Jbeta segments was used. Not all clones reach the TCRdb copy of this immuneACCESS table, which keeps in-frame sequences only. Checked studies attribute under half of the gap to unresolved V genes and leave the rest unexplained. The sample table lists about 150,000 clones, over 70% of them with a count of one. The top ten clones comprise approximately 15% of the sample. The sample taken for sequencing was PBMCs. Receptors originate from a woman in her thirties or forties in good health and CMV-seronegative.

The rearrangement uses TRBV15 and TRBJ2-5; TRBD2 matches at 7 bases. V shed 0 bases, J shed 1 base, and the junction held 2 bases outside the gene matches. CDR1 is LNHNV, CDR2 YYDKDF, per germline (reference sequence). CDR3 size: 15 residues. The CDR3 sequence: CATSRDRGVQETQYF. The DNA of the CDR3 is TGTGCCACCAGCAGAGATCGGGGGGTCCAAGAGACCCAGTACTTC.

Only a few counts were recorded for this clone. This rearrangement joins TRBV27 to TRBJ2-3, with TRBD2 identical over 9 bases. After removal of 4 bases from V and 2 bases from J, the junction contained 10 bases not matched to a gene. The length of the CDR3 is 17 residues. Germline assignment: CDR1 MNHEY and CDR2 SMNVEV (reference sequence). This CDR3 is CASSSHPGGRATDTQYF. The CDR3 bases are TGTGCCAGCAGTTCCCATCCTGGCGGGAGGGCCACAGATACGCAGTATTTT.

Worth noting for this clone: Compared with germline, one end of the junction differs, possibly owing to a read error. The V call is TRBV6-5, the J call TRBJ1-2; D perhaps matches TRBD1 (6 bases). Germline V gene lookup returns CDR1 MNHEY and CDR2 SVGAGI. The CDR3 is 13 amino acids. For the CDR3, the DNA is TGTGCCAGCAGTTACTCCGGGACAACCGACAGGAATTTC. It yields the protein CASSYSGTTDRNF.

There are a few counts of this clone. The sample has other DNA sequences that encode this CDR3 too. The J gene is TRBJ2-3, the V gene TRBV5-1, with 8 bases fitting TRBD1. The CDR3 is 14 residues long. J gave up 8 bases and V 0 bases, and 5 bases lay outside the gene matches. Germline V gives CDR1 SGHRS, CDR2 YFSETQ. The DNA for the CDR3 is TGCGCCAGCAGCTTGGGGCAGGGGGCAGGTACGCAGTATTTT. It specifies CASSLGQGAGTQYF.

CDR3: CASTQFTDTQYF. DNA of the CDR3: TGTGCCAGCACCCAATTCACAGATACGCAGTATTTT. The chain joins TRBV28 to TRBJ2-3; D is ambiguous. The V end was cut by 7 bases, the J end by 2 bases, with 7 bases between. The CDR3 runs to 12 residues. Germline V gene data show CDR1 as MDHEN and CDR2 as SYDVKM.

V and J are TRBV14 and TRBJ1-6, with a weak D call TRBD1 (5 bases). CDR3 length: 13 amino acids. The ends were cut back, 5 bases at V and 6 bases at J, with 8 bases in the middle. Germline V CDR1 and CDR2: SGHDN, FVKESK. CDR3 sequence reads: CASSIRGNSPLHF. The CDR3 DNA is TGTGCCAGCAGCATAAGGGGTAATTCACCCCTCCACTTT.

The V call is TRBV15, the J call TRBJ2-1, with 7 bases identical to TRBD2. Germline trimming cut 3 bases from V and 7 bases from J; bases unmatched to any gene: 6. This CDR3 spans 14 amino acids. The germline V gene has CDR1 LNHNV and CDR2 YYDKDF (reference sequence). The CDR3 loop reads CATSSYGGGNEQFF. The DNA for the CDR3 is TGTGCCACCAGCAGCTATGGGGGGGGAAATGAGCAGTTCTTC.

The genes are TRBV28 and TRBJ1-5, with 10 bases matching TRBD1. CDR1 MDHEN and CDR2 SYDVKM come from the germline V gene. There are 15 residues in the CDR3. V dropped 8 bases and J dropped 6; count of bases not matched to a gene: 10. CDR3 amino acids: CASETGTGVTQPQHF. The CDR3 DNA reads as TGTGCCAGCGAAACCGGGACAGGGGTTACTCAGCCCCAGCATTTT.

The CDR3 loop reads CASSLSPGLAGSTDTQYF. CDR3 DNA sequence: TGTGCCAGCAGTTTATCCCCAGGACTAGCGGGTAGCACAGATACGCAGTATTTT. The chain couples TRBV28 to TRBJ2-3, with 11 bases lining up with TRBD2. The CDR3 sequence is 18 residues long. Germline CDR1 and CDR2: MDHEN and SYDVKM. Trimming took 1 base from V and 0 from J; bases not matched to a gene: 6.

CDR3 region: CASSIGQALGAEAFF. The CDR3 DNA reads as TGTGCCAGTAGTATAGGACAGGCCCTGGGGGCTGAAGCTTTCTTT. The chain couples TRBV19 to TRBJ1-1; possibly TRBD1 for D (6 bases). Germline V gene sequence: CDR1 LNHDA, CDR2 SQIVND (reference sequence). Trimming shortened V by 1 base and J by 6 bases, and 15 bases separated the two germline ends. The CDR3 is 15 amino acids. Full variable domain (rest looked up from reference TRBV19 and TRBJ1-1): DGGITQSPKYLFRKEGQNVTLSCEQNLNHDAMYWYRQDPGQGLRLIYYSQIVNDFQKGDIAEGYSVSREKKESFPLTVTSAQKNPTAFYLCASSIGQALGAEAFFGQGTRLTVV.

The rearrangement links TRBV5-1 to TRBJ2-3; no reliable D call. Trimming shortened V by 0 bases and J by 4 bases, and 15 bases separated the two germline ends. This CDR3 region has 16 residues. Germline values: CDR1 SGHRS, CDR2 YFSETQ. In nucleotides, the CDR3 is TGCGCCAGCAGCTTGGGTCGGTCAGCTCAGGCAGATACGCAGTATTTT. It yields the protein CASSLGRSAQADTQYF.

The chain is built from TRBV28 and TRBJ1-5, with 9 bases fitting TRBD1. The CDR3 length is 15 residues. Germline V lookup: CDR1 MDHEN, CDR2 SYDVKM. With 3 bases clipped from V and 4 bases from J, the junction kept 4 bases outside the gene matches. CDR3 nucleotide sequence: TGTGCCAGCAGTTTGGGACAGGGTTTTAATCAGCCCCAGCATTTT. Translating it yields CASSLGQGFNQPQHF.

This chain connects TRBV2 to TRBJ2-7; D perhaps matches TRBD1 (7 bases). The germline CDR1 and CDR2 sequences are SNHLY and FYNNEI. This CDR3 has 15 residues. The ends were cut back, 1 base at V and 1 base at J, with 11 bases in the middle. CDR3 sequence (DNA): TGTGCCAGCAGTGAAGGCGGGACAGCTTCCTACGAGCAGTACTTC. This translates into CASSEGGTASYEQYF. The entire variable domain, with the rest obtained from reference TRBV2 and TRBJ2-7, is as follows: EPEVTQTPSHQVTQMGQEVILRCVPISNHLYFYWYRQILGQKVEFLVSFYNNEISEKSEIFDDQFSVERPDGSNFTLKIRSTKLEDSAMYFCASSEGGTASYEQYFGPGTRLTVT.

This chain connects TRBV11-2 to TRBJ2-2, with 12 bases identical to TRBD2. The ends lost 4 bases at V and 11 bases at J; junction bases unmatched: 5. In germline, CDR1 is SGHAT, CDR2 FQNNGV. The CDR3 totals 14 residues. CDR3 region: CASSSLAGGVELFF. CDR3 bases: TGTGCCAGCAGCTCACTAGCGGGGGGCGTCGAGCTGTTTTTT. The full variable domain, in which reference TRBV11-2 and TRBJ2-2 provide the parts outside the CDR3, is EAGVAQSPRYKIIEKRQSVAFWCNPISGHATLYWYQQILGQGPKLLIQFQNNGVVDDSQLPKDRFSAERLKGVDSTLKIQPAKLEDSAVYLCASSSLAGGVELFFGEGSRLTVL.

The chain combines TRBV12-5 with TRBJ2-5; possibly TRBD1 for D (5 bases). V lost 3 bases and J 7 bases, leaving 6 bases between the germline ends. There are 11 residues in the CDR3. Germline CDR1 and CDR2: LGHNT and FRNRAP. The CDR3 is CASGLRGTQYF. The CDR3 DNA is TGTGCTAGTGGTTTAAGGGGGACCCAGTACTTC.

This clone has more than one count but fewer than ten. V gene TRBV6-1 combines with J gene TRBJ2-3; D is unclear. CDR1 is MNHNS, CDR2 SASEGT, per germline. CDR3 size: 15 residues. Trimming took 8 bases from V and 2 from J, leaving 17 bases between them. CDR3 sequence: CASSRGSPNTDTQYF. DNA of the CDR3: TGTGCCAGCTCACGAGGCAGCCCTAACACAGATACGCAGTATTTT.

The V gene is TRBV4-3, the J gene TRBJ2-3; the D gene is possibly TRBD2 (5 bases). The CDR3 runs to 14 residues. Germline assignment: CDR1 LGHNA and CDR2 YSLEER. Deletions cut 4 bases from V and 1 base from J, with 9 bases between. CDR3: CASSLLAGTDTQYF. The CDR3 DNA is TGCGCCAGCAGCCTCCTAGCAGGCACAGATACGCAGTATTTT.

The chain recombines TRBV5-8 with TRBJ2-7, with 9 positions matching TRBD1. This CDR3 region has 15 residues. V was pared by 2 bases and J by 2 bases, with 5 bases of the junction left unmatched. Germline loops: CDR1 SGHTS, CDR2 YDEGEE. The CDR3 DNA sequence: TGTGCCAGCAGCTTTCGTGGGACAGGGACCTACGAGCAGTACTTC. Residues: CASSFRGTGTYEQYF.

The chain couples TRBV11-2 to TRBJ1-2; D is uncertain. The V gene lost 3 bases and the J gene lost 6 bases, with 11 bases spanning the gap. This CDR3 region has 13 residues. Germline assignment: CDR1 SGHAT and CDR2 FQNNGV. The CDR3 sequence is CASSFSAGHGYTF. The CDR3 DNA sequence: TGTGCCAGCAGCTTCTCGGCAGGCCATGGCTACACCTTC.

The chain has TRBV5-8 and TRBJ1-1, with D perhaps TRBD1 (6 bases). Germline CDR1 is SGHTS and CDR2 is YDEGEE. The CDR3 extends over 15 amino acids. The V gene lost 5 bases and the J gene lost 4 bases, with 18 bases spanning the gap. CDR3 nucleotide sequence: TGTGCCAGCAGTCTCAGGGGACAACCGGGCACTGAAGCTTTCTTT. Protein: CASSLRGQPGTEAFF.

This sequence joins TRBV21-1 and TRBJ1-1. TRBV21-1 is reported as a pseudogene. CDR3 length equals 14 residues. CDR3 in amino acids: CASSKRHGVAEAFF. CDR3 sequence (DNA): TGTGCCAGCAGCAAACGTCACGGGGTTGCTGAAGCTTTCTTT.

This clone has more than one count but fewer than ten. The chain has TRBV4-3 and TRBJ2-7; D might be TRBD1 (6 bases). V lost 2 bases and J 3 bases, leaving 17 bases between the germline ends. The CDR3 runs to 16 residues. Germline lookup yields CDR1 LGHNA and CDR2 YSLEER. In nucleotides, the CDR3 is TGCGCCAGCAGCCAAAACAGGGCGCGACTAAGCTACGAGCAGTACTTC. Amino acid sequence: CASSQNRARLSYEQYF.

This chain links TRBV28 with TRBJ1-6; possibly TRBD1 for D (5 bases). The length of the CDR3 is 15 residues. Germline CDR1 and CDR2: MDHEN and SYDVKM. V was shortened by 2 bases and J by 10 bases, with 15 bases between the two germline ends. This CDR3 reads CASSLGAGYRSPLHF. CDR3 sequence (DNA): TGTGCCAGCAGTTTAGGGGCAGGGTATAGGTCACCCCTCCACTTT.